This TCR beta chain comes out of a study of blood T cells in healthy people across ages. Study-level findings and limits: Age brought a roughly linear fall in TCR beta diversity measured per million T cells.

As regards this clonotype: Antigen: not known. A junction end diverges from the germline sequence, so it may reflect a read error.

Extraction yielded at least 6 micrograms of total RNA per sample. This CDR3 has 15 residues. Germline V gene data show CDR1 as MDHEN and CDR2 as SYDVKM. A J-beta primer mix and a sample-barcoded 5' primer were used in a second PCR of roughly 6 to 12 cycles. Each sample yielded at least 3 million CDR3-containing paired-end reads. TCRdb ran MiXCR on the 5' RACE reads and lists one entry per CDR3 protein. Among 550,000 to 650,000 distinct CDR3 sequences, under 30% were seen once, and the ten largest hold about 15%. The sequence came from a woman of 80 years or more in good health. The genes are TRBV28 and TRBJ1-2; TRBD1 is a possible D gene (5 bases). Sequenced sample: blood. The CDR3 reads CAGRRESRGRYGYTF. Written as DNA, the CDR3 is TGTGCCGGCAGGCGAGAATCGCGGGGCCGCTATGGCTACACCTTC.